These 9 T cell receptor beta chains came from one sample sequenced in a study of blood T cell repertoires in COVID-19. The protocol was immunoSEQ multiplex PCR, while the TCRdb copy is restricted to in-frame clones and leaves out a portion. The sample lists some 50,000 clones, about nine tenths seen once, with approximately 6% in the top ten. The sequenced material came from peripheral blood. These receptors all come from a man aged 40-49 years with acute or convalescent COVID-19.

The chain links TRBV27 to TRBJ1-2; 7 bases map to TRBD1. The J segment lost 8 bases and the V segment lost 5 bases, leaving 20 bases of the junction unmatched. The CDR3 runs to 17 residues. Germline assignment: CDR1 MNHEY and CDR2 SMNVEV (reference sequence). CDR3 nucleotides: TGTGCCAGCAGTCTACAGGGCAGGACAGGTGGATCGGGGGGCTACACCTTC. Its protein product is CASSLQGRTGGSGGYTF.

The rearrangement uses TRBV19 and TRBJ2-6, with D tentatively TRBD1 (5 bases). The CDR3 extends over 16 amino acids. Germline V gene lookup returns CDR1 LNHDA and CDR2 SQIVND (reference sequence). Trimming pared 4 bases from V and 5 bases from J, leaving 15 bases between. CDR3: CASSTPSGSRANVLTF. CDR3 DNA: TGTGCCAGTAGTACCCCCTCAGGGTCCCGGGCCAACGTCCTGACTTTC.

This chain uses TRBV5-1 with TRBJ1-2; 9 nucleotides agree with TRBD1. CDR3 length equals 15 residues. With V trimmed by 0 bases and J by 5 bases, 5 bases remained unmatched. Germline V lookup: CDR1 SGHRS, CDR2 YFSETQ. As DNA, the CDR3 is TGCGCCAGCAGCTTGGCTATAGACAGGGGGTATGGCTACACCTTC. It translates to CASSLAIDRGYGYTF.

The chain has TRBV13 and TRBJ1-1; 7 bases fit TRBD1. The CDR3 runs 14 residues. V dropped 4 bases and J dropped 10; count of bases not matched to a gene: 12. In germline, CDR1 is PRHDT, CDR2 FYEKMQ (reference sequence). CDR3 amino acids: CASSSPRQGPLAFF. CDR3 nucleotides: TGTGCCAGCAGCTCCCCCAGACAGGGCCCCTTAGCTTTCTTT.

The chain recombines TRBV29-1 with TRBJ2-4, with D unclear. Germline-derived CDR1 and CDR2 are SQVTM and ANQGSEA. The V gene lost 2 bases and the J gene lost 0 bases, with 5 bases spanning the gap. The CDR3 runs 13 residues. The CDR3 is CSVETVAKNIQYF. CDR3 coding DNA: TGCAGCGTTGAAACAGTAGCCAAAAACATTCAGTACTTC.

The chain employs TRBV15 and TRBJ2-4, with 9 nucleotides matching TRBD2. Germline assignment: CDR1 LNHNV and CDR2 YYDKDF (reference sequence). The V gene end was trimmed by 6 bases and the J gene end by 4 bases; junction bases not matched to a gene: 4. This CDR3 is built from 14 residues. The CDR3 is CATSTTSGKNIQYF. The CDR3 DNA sequence: TGTGCCACCAGTACGACTAGCGGTAAAAACATTCAGTACTTC.

Only one count was recorded for this clone. The chain is built from TRBV7-2 and TRBJ2-3, with 7 bases identical to TRBD2. V lost 6 bases and J lost 3; bases outside the gene matches: 6. Germline V gene sequence: CDR1 SGHTA, CDR2 FQGNSA. This CDR3 is 14 amino acids long. The CDR3 is CASRTGGATDTQYF. In DNA form, the CDR3 reads TGTGCCAGCAGAACGGGAGGAGCTACAGATACGCAGTATTTT.

V gene TRBV24-1 combines with J gene TRBJ2-5, with 10 bases lining up with TRBD2. J lost 4 bases, V lost 3 bases, and 1 base had no gene match. This CDR3 contains 14 residues. Germline V lookup: CDR1 KGHDR, CDR2 SFDVKD. This chain's CDR3 is CATSDRLAGETQYF. CDR3 in DNA: TGTGCCACCAGTGATCGACTAGCGGGAGAGACCCAGTACTTC.

A few counts support this clone. V gene TRBV4-1 combines with J gene TRBJ1-5, with 8 bases fitting TRBD1. The junction had 4 bases not matched to a gene; V was cut back by 0 bases and J by 0 bases. This CDR3 spans 17 amino acids. The germline CDR1 and CDR2 sequences are MGHRA and YSYEKL. CDR3 residues: CASSQDRGLYSNQPQHF. CDR3 DNA: TGCGCCAGCAGCCAAGACAGGGGGCTATATAGCAATCAGCCCCAGCATTTT.